This T cell receptor (beta chain) was retrieved from a study of vaccination and CD4 T cells after COVID-19. Cultured CD4+ T cells had their DNA profiled by the Oncomine TCR Beta short-read assay. TCRdb reprocessed the PCR reads with MiXCR, giving one entry per CDR3 protein. The sample lists 9,500 to 12,000 distinct CDR3 sequences; 25% were seen once. This clonotype was seen more than once but under ten times. Its matching antigen is unknown. Germline CDR1 ENHRY, CDR2 SYGVKD. J lost 2 bases, V lost 0 bases, and 2 bases had no gene match. The CDR3 totals 15 residues. The sample's treatment: approximately 9-day PBMC culture with coronavirus spike peptide pools or control peptides (ViraFEST assay).

The TCR was taken from a human donor who had recovered from COVID-19. This chain links TRBV10-3 with TRBJ2-7, with TRBD2 matching 9 bases. Sequenced here: CD4+ T cells from blood, cultured in vitro, sampled after SARS-CoV-2 vaccination. This chain's CDR3 is CAISESGGGAYEQYF. CDR3 nucleotide sequence: TGTGCCATCAGTGAGTCTGGCGGGGGGGCCTACGAGCAGTACTTC.